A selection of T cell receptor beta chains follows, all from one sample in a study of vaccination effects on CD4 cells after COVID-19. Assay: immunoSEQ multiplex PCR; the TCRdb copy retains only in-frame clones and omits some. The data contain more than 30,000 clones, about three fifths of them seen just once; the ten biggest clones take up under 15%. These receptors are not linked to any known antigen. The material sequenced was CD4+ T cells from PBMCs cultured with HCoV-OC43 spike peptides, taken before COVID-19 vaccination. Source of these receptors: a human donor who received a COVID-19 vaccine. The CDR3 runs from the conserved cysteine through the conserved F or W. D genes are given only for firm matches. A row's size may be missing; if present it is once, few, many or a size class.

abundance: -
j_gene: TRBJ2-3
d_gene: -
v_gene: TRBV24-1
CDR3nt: TGTGCCACCGAGTCGGGGAGCACAGATACGCAGTATTTT
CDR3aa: CATESGSTDTQYF

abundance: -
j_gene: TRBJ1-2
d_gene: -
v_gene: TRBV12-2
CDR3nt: TGTGCAAGTCGCTTAGCGGTACTCTATGGCTACACCTTC
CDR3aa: CASRLAVLYGYTF

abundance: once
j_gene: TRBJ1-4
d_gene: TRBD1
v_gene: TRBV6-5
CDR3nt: TGTGCCAGCAGCCGTGGGACAGGGTCTACTGAAAAACTGTTTTTT
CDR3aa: CASSRGTGSTEKLFF

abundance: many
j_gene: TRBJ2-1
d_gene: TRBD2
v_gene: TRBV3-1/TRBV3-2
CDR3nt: TGTGCCAGCAGAACTGGGACTAGTAGCTACAATGAGCAGTTCTTC
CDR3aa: CASRTGTSSYNEQFF

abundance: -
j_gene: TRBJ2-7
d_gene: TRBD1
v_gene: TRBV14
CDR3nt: TGTGCCAGCAGCCAAACCGGGACAGGATATTCCTACGAGCAGTACTTC
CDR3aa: CASSQTGTGYSYEQYF

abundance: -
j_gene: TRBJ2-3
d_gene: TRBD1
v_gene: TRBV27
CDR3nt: TGTGCCAGCAGCTGGGACAGAGACACAGATACGCAGTATTTT
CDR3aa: CASSWDRDTDTQYF

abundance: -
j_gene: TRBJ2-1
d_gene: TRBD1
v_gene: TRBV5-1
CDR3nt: TGCGCCAGCAGCTTGGAAGGGGACAGCAATGAGCAGTTCTTC
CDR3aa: CASSLEGDSNEQFF

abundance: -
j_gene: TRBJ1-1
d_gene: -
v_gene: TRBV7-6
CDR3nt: TGTGCCAGCAGCTTTAACCCGGACGCTGAAGCTTTCTTT
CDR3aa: CASSFNPDAEAFF

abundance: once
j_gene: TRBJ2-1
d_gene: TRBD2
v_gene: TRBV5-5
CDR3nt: TGTGCCAGCAGCCCGAGACTAGCGACTAGCCCTCTCGACAATGAGCAGTTCTTC
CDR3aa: CASSPRLATSPLDNEQFF

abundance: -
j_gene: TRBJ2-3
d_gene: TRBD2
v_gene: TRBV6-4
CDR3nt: TGTGCCAGCAGTGAAAGCGGGGGGGCAGATACGCAGTATTTT
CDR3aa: CASSESGGADTQYF

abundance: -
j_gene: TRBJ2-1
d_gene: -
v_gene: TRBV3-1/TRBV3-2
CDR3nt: TGTGCCAGCAGCCAAGAAGGGAGTGGGGCTTACAATGAGCAGTTCTTC
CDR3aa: CASSQEGSGAYNEQFF

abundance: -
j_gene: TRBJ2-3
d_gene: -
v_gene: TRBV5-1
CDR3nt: TGCGCCAGCAGCATAGGGACAACAGATACGCAGTATTTT
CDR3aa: CASSIGTTDTQYF

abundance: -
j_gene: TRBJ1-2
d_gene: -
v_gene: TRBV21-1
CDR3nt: TGTGCCAGCATCTTTGGGGGCTCTCTAGACTATGGCTACACCTTC
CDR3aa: CASIFGGSLDYGYTF

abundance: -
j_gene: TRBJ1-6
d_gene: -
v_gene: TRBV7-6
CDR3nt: TGTGCCAGCAGCTTACAGGACAGATCCTATAATTCACCCCTCCACTTT
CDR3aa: CASSLQDRSYNSPLHF

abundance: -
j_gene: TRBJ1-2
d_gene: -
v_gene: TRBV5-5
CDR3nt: TGTGCCAGCAGCTTTAGGCTGGGGGGAGCTAACTATGGCTACACCTTC
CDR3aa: CASSFRLGGANYGYTF

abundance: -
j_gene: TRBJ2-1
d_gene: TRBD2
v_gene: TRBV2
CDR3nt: TGTGCCAGCAGTCTAGGGGGACTAGGGTCGAATGAGCAGTTCTTC
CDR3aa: CASSLGGLGSNEQFF

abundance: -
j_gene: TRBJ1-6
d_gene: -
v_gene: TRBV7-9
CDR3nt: TGTGCCAGCAGCTTAGCGTGGACACCCCTCCACTTT
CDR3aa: CASSLAWTPLHF

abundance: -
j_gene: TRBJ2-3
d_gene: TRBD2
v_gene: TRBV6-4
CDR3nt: TGTGCCAGCAGTGACTCTAGCGGGGGCACAGATACGCAGTATTTT
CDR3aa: CASSDSSGGTDTQYF

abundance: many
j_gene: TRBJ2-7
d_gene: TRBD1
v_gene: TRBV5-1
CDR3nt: TGCGCCAGCAGTTTGCCGGGGACAGGGGGTTGGTCCTACGAGCAGTACTTC
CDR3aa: CASSLPGTGGWSYEQYF

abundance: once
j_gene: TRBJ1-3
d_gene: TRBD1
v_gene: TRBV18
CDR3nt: TGTGCCAGCTCACCATCCACAGGGGAAGGAGGTGGAAACACCATATATTTT
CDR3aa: CASSPSTGEGGGNTIYF

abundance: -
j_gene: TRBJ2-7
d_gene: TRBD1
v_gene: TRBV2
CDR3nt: TGTGCCAGCAGGGAGGGACAGGGCCTCTCCTACGAGCAGTACTTC
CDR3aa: CASREGQGLSYEQYF

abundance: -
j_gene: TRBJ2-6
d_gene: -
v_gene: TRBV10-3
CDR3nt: TGTGCCATCAGTGAGTCGATCGGCTTGAACGCTGGGGCCAACGTCCTGACTTTC
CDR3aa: CAISESIGLNAGANVLTF